The present entry profiles one TCR beta chain with its context. The repertoire was sequenced with immunoSEQ multiplex PCR; TCRdb's copy has only in-frame clones and lacks some. Counted here are roughly 150,000 clones, 90% to 95% occurring once; the ten biggest clones make up approximately 2.3%. The data were obtained in a study of T cell responses to AZD1222 COVID-19 vaccine. The germline V gene encodes CDR1 SGHRS and CDR2 YFSETQ. This CDR3 contains 14 residues. V dropped 0 bases and J dropped 3 bases, with 9 bases sitting between them. Sequencing used peripheral blood, obtained on day 0 of AZD1222 vaccination. This TCR was recovered from an adult in good health. This chain connects TRBV5-1 to TRBJ1-2; D is undetermined. The CDR3 DNA reads as TGCGCCAGCAGCTTGGGGGCAGATCACTATGGCTACACCTTC. Protein product: CASSLGADHYGYTF.